Listed below are T cell receptor beta chains from one sample, sequenced in a study of T cells after yellow fever vaccination. One entry per CDR3 protein results from TCRdb running MiXCR on the 5' RACE reads. The sample records around 60,000 distinct CDR3 sequences, 5.5% to 6% being singletons. This specimen consisted of PBMCs, either bulk or a sorted T-cell subset (CD4+, CD8+, memory, or dextramer-sorted; not recorded which), obtained on the day of the yellow fever booster vaccination. These receptor sequences come from a man between 18 and 35 years old who received the YFV17D yellow fever vaccine. CDR3s include the opening cysteine and the closing phenylalanine or tryptophan. The order of the fields is clone size, J gene, V gene, D gene, CDR3 protein, CDR3 DNA. D genes are given only for firm matches. Clone size is shown for a subset of rows, as once, few, many or a class of expanded clone.

clone_size: many; j_call: TRBJ2-6; v_call: TRBV6-2/TRBV6-3; d_call: TRBD1; cdr3_aa: CASSYSSTGQAISGANVLTF; cdr3_nt: TGTGCCAGCAGTTACTCGTCGACGGGACAGGCTATCTCTGGGGCCAACGTCCTGACTTTC
clone_size: many; j_call: TRBJ1-1; v_call: TRBV4-3; d_call: NA; cdr3_aa: CASSIPGVRAFF; cdr3_nt: TGCGCCAGCAGCATACCGGGGGTGCGAGCTTTCTTT
clone_size: many; j_call: TRBJ2-5; v_call: TRBV5-1; d_call: NA; cdr3_aa: CASSFRFAYQETQYF; cdr3_nt: TGCGCCAGCAGCTTCAGGTTTGCGTACCAAGAGACCCAGTACTTC
clone_size: NA; j_call: TRBJ2-7; v_call: TRBV7-2; d_call: TRBD2; cdr3_aa: CASSTLALAAMYF; cdr3_nt: TGTGCCAGCAGCACCCTTGCTCTAGCGGCAATGTACTTC
clone_size: many; j_call: TRBJ2-7; v_call: TRBV9; d_call: NA; cdr3_aa: CASSVGSGPAYEQYF; cdr3_nt: TGTGCCAGCAGCGTAGGCTCGGGGCCGGCCTACGAGCAGTACTTC
clone_size: few; j_call: TRBJ2-1; v_call: TRBV27; d_call: TRBD1; cdr3_aa: CASLTGVNEQFF; cdr3_nt: TGTGCCAGCCTAACAGGGGTCAATGAGCAGTTCTTC
clone_size: many; j_call: TRBJ2-5; v_call: TRBV27; d_call: NA; cdr3_aa: CASTKETQYF; cdr3_nt: TGTGCCAGCACCAAGGAGACCCAGTACTTC
clone_size: few; j_call: TRBJ2-1; v_call: TRBV24-1; d_call: TRBD2; cdr3_aa: CATSVGGNYNEQFF; cdr3_nt: TGTGCCACCAGTGTGGGAGGGAACTACAATGAGCAGTTCTTC
clone_size: many; j_call: TRBJ1-2; v_call: TRBV12-3/TRBV12-4; d_call: NA; cdr3_aa: CASSFGSNGYTF; cdr3_nt: TGTGCCAGCAGTTTCGGCTCTAATGGCTACACCTTC
clone_size: few; j_call: TRBJ2-5; v_call: TRBV6-2/TRBV6-3; d_call: TRBD2; cdr3_aa: CASSRPLAGVQETQYF; cdr3_nt: TGTGCCAGCAGCCGGCCCTTAGCGGGCGTACAAGAGACCCAGTACTTC
clone_size: many; j_call: TRBJ2-2; v_call: TRBV7-9; d_call: NA; cdr3_aa: CASNIPDMFNGELFF; cdr3_nt: TGTGCCAGCAACATACCTGACATGTTCAACGGGGAGCTGTTTTTT
clone_size: once; j_call: TRBJ2-1; v_call: TRBV19; d_call: NA; cdr3_aa: CASSPGGASEQFF; cdr3_nt: TGTGCCAGTAGTCCTGGGGGGGCGAGTGAGCAGTTCTTC
clone_size: many; j_call: TRBJ2-1; v_call: TRBV6-2/TRBV6-3; d_call: TRBD2; cdr3_aa: CASTHRLAGANSYNEQFF; cdr3_nt: TGTGCCAGCACCCACAGGCTAGCGGGGGCGAACTCCTACAATGAGCAGTTCTTC
clone_size: NA; j_call: TRBJ2-5; v_call: TRBV12-3/TRBV12-4; d_call: NA; cdr3_aa: CASSFDVGTQYF; cdr3_nt: TGTGCCAGCAGTTTTGACGTGGGGACCCAGTACTTC
clone_size: many; j_call: TRBJ1-2; v_call: TRBV4-1; d_call: NA; cdr3_aa: CASSQDTYGYTF; cdr3_nt: TGCGCCAGCAGCCAAGATACCTATGGCTACACCTTC
clone_size: NA; j_call: TRBJ1-5; v_call: TRBV28; d_call: NA; cdr3_aa: CASPPDQPQHF; cdr3_nt: TGTGCCAGCCCCCCGGATCAGCCCCAGCATTTT
clone_size: many; j_call: TRBJ2-1; v_call: TRBV12-3/TRBV12-4; d_call: NA; cdr3_aa: CASTPLGGPYNEQFF; cdr3_nt: TGTGCCAGCACCCCCCTGGGGGGCCCCTACAATGAGCAGTTCTTC